Listed below are T cell receptor beta chains from one sample, sequenced in a study. From the RT-PCR reads, TCRdb called clonotypes with MiXCR, one entry per CDR3 protein. The table records about 680,000 distinct CDR3 sequences, about 14% of them present only once. The sample taken for sequencing was memory CD4+ T cells from blood. The source is a female donor in good health, serving as a healthy control. Both conserved end residues are trimmed from each CDR3. Not every row has a clone size; where given, it reads once, few, many or a size class.

j_call | clone_size | v_call | cdr3_aa
TRBJ2-5 | NA | TRBV6-2/TRBV6-3 | ASERTGQETQY
TRBJ2-1 | many | TRBV27 | ASTDYQDNEQF
TRBJ2-4 | many | TRBV20-1 | SAPPPGVKNIQY
TRBJ2-3 | NA | TRBV19 | ASSIGDTQY
TRBJ1-4 | many | TRBV12-3/TRBV12-4 | ASSTYTRNEKLF
TRBJ1-1 | many | TRBV5-5 | ASSTNRGFAEAF
TRBJ1-4 | few | TRBV10-3 | AISRQGLTTNEKLF
TRBJ2-5 | many | TRBV6-5 | ASCLRGGTLQTQY
TRBJ1-5 | NA | TRBV2 | ASSERTGGNPQH
TRBJ2-3 | many | TRBV29-1 | SATSGGSADTQY
TRBJ2-3 | few | TRBV5-1 | ASSLGWVGDGTDTQY
TRBJ2-7 | NA | TRBV2 | ASSEQGGATYEQY
TRBJ2-7 | NA | TRBV29-1 | SVGGTGIYEQY
TRBJ2-7 | few | TRBV7-8 | ATGLLNEQY
TRBJ1-1 | NA | TRBV9 | VSSTTTQNTEAF
TRBJ1-1 | many | TRBV12-3/TRBV12-4 | ASSSWNTEAF
TRBJ2-7 | many | TRBV27 | ASSLKTGGHYEQY
TRBJ2-5 | NA | TRBV20-1 | SVPGQGETQY
TRBJ1-1 | few | TRBV5-1 | ASSFDRVGSTEAF
TRBJ2-5 | NA | TRBV5-4 | ASSSGLAGAGETQY
TRBJ2-3 | NA | TRBV24-1 | ANRTGGLPDTQY
TRBJ1-1 | NA | TRBV20-1 | SRQGRSTEAF
TRBJ1-5 | NA | TRBV7-9 | ASSSQGGASQPQH
TRBJ1-1 | NA | TRBV4-1 | ASSQRQVFPTEAF
TRBJ1-3 | few | TRBV6-6 | ASSYREGTGNTIY
TRBJ1-1 | few | TRBV7-3 | ASSLIGGANTEAF
TRBJ1-4 | NA | TRBV4-1 | ASSQGPLAEKLF
TRBJ2-7 | many | TRBV5-8 | ASSSARDRVSYEQY